This TCR beta chain was sequenced during a study of T cell changes during pregnancy in multiple sclerosis. The CDR3 is 15 amino acids. Germline lookup yields CDR1 MDHEN and CDR2 SYDVKM. V was clipped by 4 bases and J by 0 bases, with 13 bases between them. Generated by immunoSEQ multiplex PCR, the TCRdb table keeps only in-frame clones and is missing some. Among about 48,000 clones listed, 80% to 95% were seen once. The chain has TRBV28 and TRBJ2-7, with D possibly TRBD2 on 6 matching bases. The TCR originated in a female donor in good health, enrolled as a control in a pregnancy study. The sequencing used CD4+ T cells from peripheral blood mononuclear cells, collected in the second trimester of pregnancy. The CDR3 spells CASSSTGRGSYEQYF. The CDR3 nucleotides are TGTGCCAGCAGTTCAACCGGGAGAGGCTCCTACGAGCAGTACTTC.